This T cell receptor beta chain was obtained from a study of T cell repertoires in cytomegalovirus infection. In the study overall: Indicated by public TCR beta signatures were CMV infection and matching HLA type. General observations from the study: Individuals carrying CMV plus the relevant HLA were identified by cumulative frequency of public TCR beta families. The ex vivo response was dominated by HLA-C-restricted CMV-specific TCR beta clonotypes.

TCRdb recomputed calls from the reads with MiXCR, one row per CDR3 protein. The sample yields a few hundred thousand distinct CDR3 sequences, approximately 15% seen once. The CDR3 runs to 20 residues. V shed 5 bases and J 0 bases; nucleotides not matched to a gene: 19. The germline V gene encodes CDR1 SGHVS and CDR2 FQNEAQ. This clonotype has ten or more counts. Its antigen is unidentified. This sequence originates from a human donor in good health (CMV status not recorded). Some clones in this sample may be carry-over from other donors' samples. The sequencing sample was made of PBMCs. The rearrangement joins TRBV7-8 to TRBJ2-5; 9 bases fit TRBD2. CDR3 loop: CASSRWLGASTSGYQETQYF. The CDR3 DNA reads as TGTGCCAGCAGCCGGTGGTTAGGGGCATCGACTAGCGGCTACCAAGAGACCCAGTACTTC.